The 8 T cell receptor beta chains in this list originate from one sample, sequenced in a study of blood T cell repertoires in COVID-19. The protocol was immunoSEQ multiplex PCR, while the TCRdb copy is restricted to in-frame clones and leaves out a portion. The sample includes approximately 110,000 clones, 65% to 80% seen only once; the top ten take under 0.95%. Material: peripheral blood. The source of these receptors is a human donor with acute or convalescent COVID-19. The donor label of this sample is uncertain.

Here the CDR3 DNA reads TGTGCCTGGAGTGAGGGGCATATCAGCAATCAGCCCCAGCATTTT. It codes for CAWSEGHISNQPQHF. This chain connects TRBV30 to TRBJ1-5; D may be TRBD1 (5 bases). This CDR3 has 15 amino acids. Germline V gene lookup returns CDR1 GTSNPN and CDR2 SVGIG (reference sequence). The V gene lost 1 base and the J gene lost 1 base, with 11 bases spanning the gap.

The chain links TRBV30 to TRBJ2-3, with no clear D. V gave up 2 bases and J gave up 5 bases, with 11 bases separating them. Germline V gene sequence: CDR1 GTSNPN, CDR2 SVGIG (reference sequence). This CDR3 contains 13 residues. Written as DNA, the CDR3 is TGTGCCTGGAGTACCCAGGATAGAGATACGCAGTATTTT. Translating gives CAWSTQDRDTQYF.

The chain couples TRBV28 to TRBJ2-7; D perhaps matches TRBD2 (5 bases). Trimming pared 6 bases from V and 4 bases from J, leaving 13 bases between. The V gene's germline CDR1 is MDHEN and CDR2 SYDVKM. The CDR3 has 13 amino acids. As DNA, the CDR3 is TGTGCCAGCAGCACCCTTCCGGGGTACGAGCAGTACGTC. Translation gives CASSTLPGYEQYV.

CDR3 nucleotide sequence: TGTGCCAGCAGGCTGACAGGAGAGGACACTGAAGCTTTCTTT. Its protein product is CASRLTGEDTEAFF. The J gene is TRBJ1-1, the V gene TRBV6-5; D is possibly TRBD1 (6 bases). Germline V gives CDR1 MNHEY, CDR2 SVGAGI. The CDR3 has 14 amino acids. V lost 6 bases and J 3 bases, leaving 14 bases between the germline ends.

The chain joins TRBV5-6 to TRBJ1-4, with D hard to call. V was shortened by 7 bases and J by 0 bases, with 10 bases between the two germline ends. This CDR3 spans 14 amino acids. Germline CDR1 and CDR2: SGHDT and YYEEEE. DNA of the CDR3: TGTGCCAGCGGCGGAGGCACAACTAATGAAAAACTGTTTTTT. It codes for CASGGGTTNEKLFF.

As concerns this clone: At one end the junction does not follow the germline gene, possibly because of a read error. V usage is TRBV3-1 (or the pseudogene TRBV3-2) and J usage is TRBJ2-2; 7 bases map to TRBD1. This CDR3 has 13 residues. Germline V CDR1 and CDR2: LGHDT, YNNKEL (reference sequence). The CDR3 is CVSSQTGTGELFF. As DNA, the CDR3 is TGTGTCAGCAGCCAGACAGGGACCGGGGAGCTGTTTTTT.

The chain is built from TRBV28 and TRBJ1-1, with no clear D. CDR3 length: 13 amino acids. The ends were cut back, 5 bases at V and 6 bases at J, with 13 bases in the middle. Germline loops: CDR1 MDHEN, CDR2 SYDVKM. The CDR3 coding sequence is TGTGCCAGCAGTCGCAGCGCCGGGGCTGAAGCTTTCTTT. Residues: CASSRSAGAEAFF.

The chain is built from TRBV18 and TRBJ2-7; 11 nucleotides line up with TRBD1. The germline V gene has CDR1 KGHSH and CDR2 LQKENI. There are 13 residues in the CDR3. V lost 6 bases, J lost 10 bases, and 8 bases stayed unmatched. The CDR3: CASSPGQGAPQYF. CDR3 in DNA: TGTGCCAGCTCTCCCGGACAGGGGGCCCCCCAGTACTTC. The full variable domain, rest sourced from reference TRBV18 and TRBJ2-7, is NAGVMQNPRHLVRRRGQEARLRCSPMKGHSHVYWYRQLPEEGLKFMVYLQKENIIDESGMPKERFSAEFPKEGPSILRIQQVVRGDSAAYFCASSPGQGAPQYFGPGTRLTVT.